Given below is one T cell receptor (beta chain) in context. What it binds is not known. This specimen comes from a study of T cell responses to AZD1222 COVID-19 vaccine. Study-wide background: Second doses that came at about 4 or about 12 weeks were put together. Study outcomes and limitations: Baseline serology detected seropositivity in only a handful of AZD1222 recipients.

V lost 5 bases to trimming and J lost 5 bases; unmatched junction nucleotides: 3. Per the germline V gene, CDR1 is MDHEN and CDR2 is SYDVKM. The CDR3 spans 14 residues. Some clones are missing from TCRdb's copy, which holds only in-frame ones; the method was immunoSEQ multiplex PCR. In the table there are some 140,000 clones, 92% of which are singletons. This TCR derives from an adult in good health. The material was peripheral blood, obtained on day 0 of AZD1222 vaccination. J is TRBJ1-6 and V is TRBV28; 7 nucleotides line up with TRBD1. The CDR3 nucleotides read TGTGCCAGCAGTAGGGACAGCAATAATTCACCCCTCCACTTT. This encodes CASSRDSNNSPLHF.